Listed here are 15 T cell receptor beta chains from one sample, sequenced in a study of blood T cell repertoires in COVID-19 (dated by TCRdb to the early 2020s). Libraries were built with the immunoSEQ multiplex PCR assay. TCRdb re-hosts the immuneACCESS table, in-frame sequences only. Its copies lack some clones; in the studies checked, an unresolved V gene accounts for under half of them, and the cause for the rest is not known. The sample table contains around 200,000 clones; only one count was recorded for around 90% of them. The ten largest clones represent around 7% of the sample. Sample: peripheral blood. These receptors came from a man aged 35-49 years with acute or convalescent COVID-19.

This clone was seen once. This sequence joins TRBV4-2 and TRBJ1-1; possible D gene TRBD1, 5 bases. V lost 1 base to trimming and J lost 1 base, with 10 bases between them. Germline V gives CDR1 LGHNA, CDR2 YNFKEQ. CDR3 length equals 15 residues. The CDR3 sequence is CASSQGKQANTEAFF. Written as DNA, the CDR3 is TGTGCCAGCAGCCAAGGAAAACAGGCGAACACTGAAGCTTTCTTT.

The chain recombines TRBV7-3 with TRBJ2-3; no firm D call. V dropped 2 bases and J dropped 9 bases, with 6 bases sitting between them. This CDR3 spans 11 amino acids. CDR1 is SGHTA and CDR2 is FQGTGA in the germline V gene. CDR3 residues: CASSLGGTQYF. The DNA of the CDR3 is TGTGCCAGCAGCTTAGGCGGAACGCAGTATTTT.

The chain recombines TRBV30 with TRBJ2-3, with D perhaps TRBD2 (6 bases). Germline CDR1 is GTSNPN and CDR2 is SVGIG (reference sequence). Trimming shortened V by 1 base and J by 6 bases, and 17 bases separated the two germline ends. This CDR3 has 15 amino acids. CDR3 amino acids: CAWSASGLSYDTQYF. CDR3 DNA: TGTGCCTGGAGTGCCTCGGGACTCTCCTACGATACGCAGTATTTT. Supplemented by reference TRBV30 and TRBJ2-3, the full variable domain reads SQTIHQWPATLVQPVGSPLSLECTVEGTSNPNLYWYRQAAGRGLQLLFYSVGIGQISSEVPQNLSASRPQDRQFILSSKKLLLSDSGFYLCAWSASGLSYDTQYFGPGTRLTVL.

The chain has TRBV7-2 and TRBJ2-7; 8 bases are shared with TRBD1. The CDR3 is made up of 15 amino acids. Germline-derived CDR1 and CDR2 are SGHTA and FQGNSA. J was trimmed by 6 bases and V by 6 bases; bases with no gene match: 13. The CDR3 sequence: CASRRWTGQEGEQYF. The CDR3 nucleotides are TGTGCCAGCAGACGATGGACAGGGCAGGAGGGCGAGCAGTACTTC. The full variable domain, rest sourced from reference TRBV7-2 and TRBJ2-7, is GAGVSQSPSNKVTEKGKDVELRCDPISGHTALYWYRQSLGQGLEFLIYFQGNSAPDKSGLPSDRFSAERTGGSVSTLTIQRTQQEDSAVYLCASRRWTGQEGEQYFGPGTRLTVT.

This chain links TRBV7-9 with TRBJ2-1; 7 bases map to TRBD2. Germline V gene lookup returns CDR1 SEHNR and CDR2 FQNEAQ (reference sequence). This CDR3 has 16 amino acids. V gave up 5 bases and J gave up 1 base; unmatched junction bases: 8. The CDR3 DNA sequence: TGTGCCAGCAGCCGAATCCTTAGCGGGTCCTACAATGAGCAGTTCTTC. Translating gives CASSRILSGSYNEQFF.

The chain couples TRBV18 to TRBJ1-1; D gene ambiguous. V lost 3 bases and J 1 base, leaving 9 bases between the germline ends. Germline loops: CDR1 KGHSH, CDR2 LQKENI. The CDR3 contains 14 residues. Written as DNA, the CDR3 is TGTGCCAGCTCACCCTTTGAGGGGAACACTGAAGCTTTCTTT. Its protein is CASSPFEGNTEAFF.

Comment on this clone: In the same sample, other DNA sequences code for this CDR3. The chain is built from TRBV30 and TRBJ1-2, with a weak D call TRBD1 (6 bases). The CDR3 spans 12 residues. Between the trimmed V and J ends, which lost 3 bases and 4 bases, there was a span of 9 bases. The germline V gene encodes CDR1 GTSNPN and CDR2 SVGIG (reference sequence). The chain's CDR3 is CAWSRGTYGYTF. The CDR3 bases are TGTGCCTGGAGCAGGGGAACCTATGGCTACACCTTC.

This clone appeared once. V is TRBV6-1 and J is TRBJ2-7, with D unclear. CDR1 and CDR2 (germline): MNHNS, SASEGT. The CDR3 spans 15 residues. Trimming took off 1 base at V and 2 bases at J, with 12 bases between the two ends. In DNA, the CDR3 is TGTGCCAGCAGTGAAGTGTACAGTAGAACCTACGAGCAGTACTTC. Translating it yields CASSEVYSRTYEQYF.

The chain uses TRBV5-1 and TRBJ2-5; TRBD1 agrees at 9 bases. The CDR3 extends over 14 amino acids. After removal of 2 bases from V and 5 bases from J, the junction contained 4 bases not matched to a gene. Germline CDR1 is SGHRS and CDR2 is YFSETQ. CDR3 coding DNA: TGCGCCAGCAGCTTAACAGGGGGCGATGAGACCCAGTACTTC. Residues: CASSLTGGDETQYF.

The V and J genes are TRBV12-3 or TRBV12-4 and TRBJ2-7; the D gene is possibly TRBD1 (6 bases). V lost 6 bases to trimming and J lost 4 bases, with 13 bases between them. The CDR3 totals 13 residues. This chain's CDR3 is CASSQGPGYEQYF. The CDR3 region has the DNA TGTGCCAGCAGCCAGGGGCCAGGGTACGAGCAGTACTTC.

The chain uses TRBV27 and TRBJ1-1; TRBD1 matches 9 bases. The V gene end was trimmed by 0 bases and the J gene end by 8 bases; junction bases not matched to a gene: 4. The CDR3 length is 14 residues. Per the germline V gene, CDR1 is MNHEY and CDR2 is SMNVEV (reference sequence). The DNA of the CDR3 is TGTGCCAGCAGTTTATCGGGACAGGGCAAGGAAGCTTTCTTT. This sequence encodes CASSLSGQGKEAFF.

This clone occurred once. V usage is TRBV4-2 and J usage is TRBJ2-4; TRBD1 aligns across 11 bases. CDR1 and CDR2 (germline): LGHNA, YNFKEQ. The CDR3 has 18 residues. The J segment lost 7 bases and the V segment lost 0 bases, leaving 11 bases of the junction unmatched. The CDR3 bases are TGTGCCAGCAGCCAAGACTTAGGGACAGGGGGGTTTCGTAACATTCAGTACTTC. Encoded protein: CASSQDLGTGGFRNIQYF.

This chain links TRBV6-5 with TRBJ2-2; no reliable D call. Germline-derived CDR1 and CDR2 are MNHEY and SVGAGI. V lost 2 bases and J 7 bases, leaving 5 bases between the germline ends. The CDR3 covers 12 residues. CDR3 bases: TGTGCCAGCAGTTACCTCAGCGGGGAGCTGTTTTTT. Translated: CASSYLSGELFF.

V gene TRBV28 combines with J gene TRBJ1-5; 8 bases are a match to TRBD1. There are 14 residues in the CDR3. The ends lost 6 bases at V and 5 bases at J; junction bases unmatched: 6. Germline CDR1 reads MDHEN; CDR2 reads SYDVKM. CDR3 DNA sequence: TGTGCCAGCAGCTCCGGGACAGGACATCAGCCCCAGCATTTT. Encoded protein: CASSSGTGHQPQHF.

This clone was counted only a few times. The J gene is TRBJ1-6, the V gene TRBV2, with 7 bases matching TRBD1. Germline CDR1 and CDR2: SNHLY and FYNNEI. This CDR3 comprises 12 residues. CDR3 region: CGTAGGSSPLHF. The DNA of the CDR3 is TGTGGGACGGCAGGGGGTAGTTCACCCCTCCACTTT.